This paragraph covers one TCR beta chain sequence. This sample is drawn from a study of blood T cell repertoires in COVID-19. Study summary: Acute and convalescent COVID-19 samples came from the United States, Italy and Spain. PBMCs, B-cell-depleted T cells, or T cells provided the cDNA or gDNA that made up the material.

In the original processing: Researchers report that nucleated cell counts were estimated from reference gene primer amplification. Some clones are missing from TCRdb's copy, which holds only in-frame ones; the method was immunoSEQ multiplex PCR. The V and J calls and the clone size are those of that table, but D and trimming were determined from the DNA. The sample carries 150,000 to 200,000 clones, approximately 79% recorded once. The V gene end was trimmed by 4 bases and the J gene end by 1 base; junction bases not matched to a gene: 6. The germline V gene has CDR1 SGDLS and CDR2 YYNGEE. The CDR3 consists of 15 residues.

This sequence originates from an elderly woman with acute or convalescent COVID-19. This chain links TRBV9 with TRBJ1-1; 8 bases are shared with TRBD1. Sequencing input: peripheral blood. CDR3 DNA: TGTGCCAGCAGCCCTCGACAGGGGAAGAACACTGAAGCTTTCTTT. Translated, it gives CASSPRQGKNTEAFF. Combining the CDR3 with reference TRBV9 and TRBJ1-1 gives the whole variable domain DSGVTQTPKHLITATGQRVTLRCSPRSGDLSVYWYQQSLDQGLQFLIQYYNGEERAKGNILERFSAQQFPDLHSELNLSSLELGDSALYFCASSPRQGKNTEAFFGQGTRLTVV.